The present entry profiles one TCR beta chain with its context. The sample originates from a study of OX40 agonist ivuxolimab in advanced cancers. The repertoire was sequenced with immunoSEQ multiplex PCR; TCRdb's copy has only in-frame clones and lacks some. The sample contains about 31,000 clones, roughly 90% of which appear only once. Trimming took 5 bases from V and 0 from J, leaving 14 bases between them. This CDR3 contains 15 residues. Germline V CDR1 and CDR2: MDHEN, SYDVKM. This receptor was taken from an adult with an advanced solid tumor such as melanoma, head and neck, liver or kidney cancer. Sample: CD4+ or CD8+ T cells sorted from blood, taken in a trial of the OX40 agonist ivuxolimab. This chain connects TRBV28 to TRBJ2-7; no firm D call. The CDR3 bases are TGTGCCAGCAGTACGGATCTATTCTTCTCCTACGAGCAGTACTTC. Amino acid sequence: CASSTDLFFSYEQYF.